The 3 T cell receptor beta chains below come from one sample, sequenced in a study of radiation and T cells in renal cell carcinoma. This table comes from immunoSEQ multiplex PCR, and its TCRdb copy is limited to in-frame clones, with some not included. The table records around 46,000 clones, roughly 83% of them present only once. Indicated time point: baseline pretreatment blood. Treatment of the sample: 15 Gy SBRT to primary tumor, nephrectomy 4 weeks later. The input for sequencing was blood, taken from a patient whose treatment included radiotherapy and nephrectomy. The receptors here all came from a woman between 65 and 79 years old with renal cell carcinoma.

The rearrangement joins TRBV4-1 to TRBJ2-3; no reliable D call. The germline gives CDR1 MGHRA, CDR2 YSYEKL. Trimming stripped 2 bases from V and 2 bases from J, with 11 bases between. The CDR3 is 15 amino acids. CDR3 nucleotides: TGCGCCAGCAGCCAACTGGCGATTTCCACAGATACGCAGTATTTT. Amino acids: CASSQLAISTDTQYF.

The V call is TRBV19, the J call TRBJ2-1; D possibly corresponds to TRBD1 (6 bases). Germline V lookup: CDR1 LNHDA, CDR2 SQIVND (reference sequence). The CDR3 spans 13 residues. Trimming took off 6 bases at V and 3 bases at J, with 9 bases between the two ends. CDR3 DNA: TGTGCCAGTAGCCCCAGGGGCTACAATGAGCAGTTCTTC. This codes for CASSPRGYNEQFF. Drawing the rest from reference TRBV19 and TRBJ2-1, the complete variable domain is DGGITQSPKYLFRKEGQNVTLSCEQNLNHDAMYWYRQDPGQGLRLIYYSQIVNDFQKGDIAEGYSVSREKKESFPLTVTSAQKNPTAFYLCASSPRGYNEQFFGPGTRLTVL.

This clone occurred once. This chain connects TRBV5-8 to TRBJ2-7; possible D gene TRBD2, 6 bases. Trimming took off 4 bases at V and 0 bases at J, with 11 bases between the two ends. CDR3 length equals 14 residues. The V gene's germline CDR1 is SGHTS and CDR2 YDEGEE. The CDR3 is CASSRDGSSYEQYF. CDR3 in DNA: TGTGCCAGCAGCCGCGACGGGAGCTCCTACGAGCAGTACTTC.